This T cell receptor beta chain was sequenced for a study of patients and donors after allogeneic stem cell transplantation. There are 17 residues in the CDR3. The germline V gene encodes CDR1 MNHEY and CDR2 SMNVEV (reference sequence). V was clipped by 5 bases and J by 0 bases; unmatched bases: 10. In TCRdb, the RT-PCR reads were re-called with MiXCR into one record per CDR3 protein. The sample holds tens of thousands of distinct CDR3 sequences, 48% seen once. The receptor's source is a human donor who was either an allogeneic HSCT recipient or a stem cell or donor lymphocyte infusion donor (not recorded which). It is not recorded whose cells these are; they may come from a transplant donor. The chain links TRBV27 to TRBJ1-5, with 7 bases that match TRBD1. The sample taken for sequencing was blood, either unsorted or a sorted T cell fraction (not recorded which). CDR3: CASSPATGAYSNQPQHF. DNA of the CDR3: TGTGCCAGCAGTCCCGCAACAGGGGCCTATAGCAATCAGCCCCAGCATTTT.